The subject of this entry is one T cell receptor (beta chain). The sample is drawn from a study of blood T cell repertoires in COVID-19. The CDR3 covers 13 residues. With 6 bases removed from V and 4 bases from J, the gap between germline ends came to 13 bases. Germline V gives CDR1 SGHRS, CDR2 YFSETQ. Clones were sequenced by immunoSEQ multiplex PCR, and TCRdb holds only the in-frame ones, with some missing. This sample has 150,000 to 200,000 clones; approximately 80% occur once, and the top ten carry 10% to 15%. The V gene is TRBV5-1, the J gene TRBJ1-1; possibly TRBD1 for D (5 bases). The sequence was collected from a woman aged 55-70 years who had recovered from COVID-19. Sequencing was done on a sample of PBMCs or T cells enriched from blood (not recorded which). DNA of the CDR3: TGCGCCAGCACCTTTGCGGGGGGCACTGAAGCTTTCTTT. This sequence encodes CASTFAGGTEAFF.